This T cell receptor beta chain was recorded in a study of shared clonotypes between healthy human individuals. The CDR3 is 14 amino acids. Trimming removed 2 bases at V and 7 bases at J, with 12 bases between. Germline-derived CDR1 and CDR2 are MNHNY and SVGAGI (reference sequence). The protocol was immunoSEQ multiplex PCR, while the TCRdb copy is restricted to in-frame clones and leaves out a portion. Of a few hundred thousand clones in the sample, roughly 97% were seen once. The V and J genes are TRBV6-6 and TRBJ2-1; D might be TRBD1 (5 bases). The TCR sequence derives from a woman aged 30 to 39 in good health. The specimen was naive CD4+ T cells sorted from blood. Subset indicated: CD45RA+ positively selected. CDR3 nucleotides: TGTGCCAGCAGTTACGGCAGGGTGGGGAATGAGCAGTTCTTC. Translated: CASSYGRVGNEQFF.